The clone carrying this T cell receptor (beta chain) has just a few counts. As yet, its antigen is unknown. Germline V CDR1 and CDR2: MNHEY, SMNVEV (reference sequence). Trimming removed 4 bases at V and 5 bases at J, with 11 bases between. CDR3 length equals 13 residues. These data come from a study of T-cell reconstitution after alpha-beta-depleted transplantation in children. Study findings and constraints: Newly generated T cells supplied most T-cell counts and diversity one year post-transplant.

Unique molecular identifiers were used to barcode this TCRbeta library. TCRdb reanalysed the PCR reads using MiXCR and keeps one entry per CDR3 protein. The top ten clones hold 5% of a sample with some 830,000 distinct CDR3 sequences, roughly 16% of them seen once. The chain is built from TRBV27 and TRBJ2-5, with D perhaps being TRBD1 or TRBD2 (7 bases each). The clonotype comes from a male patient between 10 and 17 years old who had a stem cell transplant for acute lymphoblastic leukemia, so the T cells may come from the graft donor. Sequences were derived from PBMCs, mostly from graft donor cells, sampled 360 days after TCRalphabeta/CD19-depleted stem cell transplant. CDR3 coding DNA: TGTGCCAGCAGTTGGGAGGGGGCGGAGACCCAGTACTTC. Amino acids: CASSWEGAETQYF.